This TCR beta chain was recovered during a study of naive and memory T cell subsets. Points from the study as a whole: This RNA-based method may be sensitive to activation-related transcript changes.

Comment on this clonotype: The antigen is not known.

An oligonucleotide containing a UMI was ligated to the 3' end of TCR cDNA. Adult healthy volunteers gave 2.5 ml peripheral blood for whole-blood RNA. Amplification of ligated cDNA took four PCR rounds with SP2 and nested alpha and beta constant primers. Alpha and beta constant region primers primed reverse transcription for blood and skin samples. TCRdb re-analysed the 5' RACE reads in MiXCR, keeping a single row per CDR3 protein. The data hold 55,000 to 65,000 distinct CDR3 sequences, with around 8% observed a single time. This clonotype was obtained from a female donor in good health.

CDR3 sequence reads: CSVARGLDTEAFF. CDR3 sequence (DNA): TGCAGCGTTGCCAGGGGGCTGGACACTGAAGCTTTCTTT. V gene TRBV29-1 combines with J gene TRBJ1-1; the match to TRBD1 covers 8 bases. V lost 4 bases to trimming and J lost 3 bases; unmatched junction nucleotides: 4. This CDR3 has 13 residues. Germline V lookup: CDR1 SQVTM, CDR2 ANQGSEA. Together with reference TRBV29-1 and TRBJ1-1, the CDR3 gives the full variable domain: SAVISQKPSRDICQRGTSLTIQCQVDSQVTMMFWYRQQPGQSLTLIATANQGSEATYESGFVIDKFPISRPNLTFSTLTVSNMSPEDSSIYLCSVARGLDTEAFFGQGTRLTVV.